The 22 T cell receptor beta chains below all came from one sample that was sequenced in a study of cytomegalovirus exposure and HLA in healthy donors. The primer mix had 60 Vbeta and 13 Jbeta primers. The repertoire was sequenced with immunoSEQ multiplex PCR; TCRdb's copy has only in-frame clones and lacks some. The table includes about 140,000 clones, 70% to 85% detected once. Sequencing was performed on PBMCs. The receptor set was obtained from a woman aged 40 to 50 in good health and CMV-seronegative.

This clone occurred once. The chain combines TRBV11-3 with TRBJ2-1, with 11 bases lining up with TRBD2. The CDR3 extends over 15 amino acids. Germline lookup yields CDR1 SGHNT and CDR2 YENEEA. V gave up 4 bases and J gave up 4 bases; unmatched junction bases: 3. CDR3 sequence: CASSSGTSGYNEQFF. In DNA form, the CDR3 reads TGTGCCAGCAGCTCCGGGACTAGCGGTTACAATGAGCAGTTCTTC.

The rearrangement joins TRBV6-6 to TRBJ1-5; TRBD1 is a possible D gene (6 bases). This CDR3 has 15 residues. Germline CDR1 MNHNY, CDR2 SVGAGI (reference sequence). Trimming took 6 bases from V and 0 from J, leaving 12 bases between them. The CDR3 nucleotides are TGTGCCAGCAGATCTACAGGGTATAGCAATCAGCCCCAGCATTTT. This translates into CASRSTGYSNQPQHF.

This clone was detected only a few times. The chain uses TRBV11-2 and TRBJ2-1, with 9 nucleotides matching TRBD2. The CDR3 extends over 18 amino acids. V was clipped by 1 base and J by 8 bases; unmatched bases: 15. Germline loops: CDR1 SGHAT, CDR2 FQNNGV. In nucleotides, the CDR3 is TGTGCCAGCAGCTTAGGGCTAGCGGGATATACTGGGAGGGATGAGCAGTTCTTC. Amino acid sequence: CASSLGLAGYTGRDEQFF. Drawing the rest from reference TRBV11-2 and TRBJ2-1, the complete variable domain is EAGVAQSPRYKIIEKRQSVAFWCNPISGHATLYWYQQILGQGPKLLIQFQNNGVVDDSQLPKDRFSAERLKGVDSTLKIQPAKLEDSAVYLCASSLGLAGYTGRDEQFFGPGTRLTVL.

This chain connects TRBV6-5 to TRBJ2-3; D is uncertain. Trimming took 3 bases from V and 0 from J, leaving 7 bases between them. Looked up from germline, CDR1 is MNHEY and CDR2 is SVGAGI. This CDR3 contains 14 residues. In nucleotides, the CDR3 is TGTGCCAGCAGTTATAGTTTTAGCACAGATACGCAGTATTTT. It is translated as CASSYSFSTDTQYF.

In this sample, this clone turned up once. The rearrangement uses TRBV4-2 and TRBJ2-7, with 7 nucleotides matching TRBD2. The V segment lost 0 bases and the J segment 6 bases; nucleotides outside the gene matches: 5. The CDR3 loop spans 14 amino acids. The germline V gene encodes CDR1 LGHNA and CDR2 YNFKEQ. In DNA, the CDR3 is TGTGCCAGCAGCCAAGAGTCAGCGGGACGCGAGCAGTACTTC. It translates to CASSQESAGREQYF.

The rearrangement joins TRBV6-6 to TRBJ2-7, with 8 bases identical to TRBD1. This CDR3 has 15 amino acids. Germline values: CDR1 MNHNY, CDR2 SVGAGI (reference sequence). V trimming: 2 bases; J trimming: 3 bases; junction bases outside the gene matches: 6. The DNA of the CDR3 is TGTGCCAGCAGTTACCTCGGACAGGGAAGCTACGAGCAGTACTTC. As protein: CASSYLGQGSYEQYF.

The chain recombines TRBV11-1 with TRBJ1-2; no definite D call. The germline V gene has CDR1 SGHAT and CDR2 FQDESV (reference sequence). Deletions cut 1 base from V and 5 bases from J, with 11 bases between. The CDR3 contains 14 residues. The CDR3 DNA sequence: TGTGCCAGCAGCTTAGATACAGACAATTATGGCTACACCTTC. This sequence encodes CASSLDTDNYGYTF.

This rearrangement joins TRBV20-1 to TRBJ1-2; D is unclear. This CDR3 is 10 amino acids long. CDR1 and CDR2 from the germline V gene are DFQATT and SNEGSKA (reference sequence). V was shortened by 1 base and J by 12 bases, with 9 bases between the two germline ends. The CDR3 DNA sequence: TGCAGTGCTAGAGGAGTTTATAACACCTTC. Amino acid sequence: CSARGVYNTF.

The chain employs TRBV5-4 and TRBJ2-1; perhaps TRBD2 as D (5 bases). The V gene lost 1 base and the J gene lost 3 bases, with 8 bases spanning the gap. CDR3 length equals 14 residues. Germline V CDR1 and CDR2: SGHNT, YYREEE (reference sequence). The CDR3 loop is CASSLRDNYNEQFF. The CDR3 DNA is TGTGCCAGCAGCTTGCGGGATAACTACAATGAGCAGTTCTTC.

This sequence joins TRBV10-1 and TRBJ2-5; 8 nucleotides align to TRBD1. Matching the DNA end better, TRBJ2-7 makes the J call doubtful. Germline-derived CDR1 and CDR2 are WNHNN and SYGVQD (reference sequence). The CDR3 length is 14 residues. The CDR3 here is CASSSTGATYEQYF. DNA of the CDR3: TGCGCCAGCAGCTCGACAGGGGCGACCTACGAGCAGTACTTC.

V gene TRBV12-5 combines with J gene TRBJ1-1; possibly TRBD1 for D (6 bases). The CDR3 runs to 18 residues. The germline V gene encodes CDR1 LGHNT and CDR2 FRNRAP. Trimming left V 1 base short and J 0 bases short, with 18 bases between. The CDR3 loop reads CASGLADRFGAMNTEAFF. Written as DNA, the CDR3 is TGTGCTAGTGGTTTGGCAGACAGGTTTGGGGCAATGAACACTGAAGCTTTCTTT.

The chain has TRBV7-2 and TRBJ1-1; D remains unclear. Germline CDR1 is SGHTA and CDR2 is FQGNSA. The CDR3 has 13 residues. V shed 5 bases and J shed 3 bases, with 10 bases lying between them. Here the CDR3 reads CASSQDGDTEAFF. In nucleotides, the CDR3 is TGTGCCAGCAGCCAGGACGGGGACACTGAAGCTTTCTTT.

The chain couples TRBV28 to TRBJ2-7; TRBD1 aligns across 10 bases. The junction had 18 bases not matched to a gene; V was cut back by 3 bases and J by 7 bases. The CDR3 has 18 amino acids. Germline V gives CDR1 MDHEN, CDR2 SYDVKM. The DNA for the CDR3 is TGTGCCAGCAGTTTGGGGACAGGGGTCCTGGGCTCTCGGGGGGAGCAGTACTTC. It encodes CASSLGTGVLGSRGEQYF.

J is TRBJ1-3 and V is TRBV18; 7 bases align to TRBD1. The CDR3 contains 14 residues. V was pared by 3 bases and J by 6 bases, with 5 bases of the junction left unmatched. The germline V gene encodes CDR1 KGHSH and CDR2 LQKENI. CDR3 nucleotide sequence: TGTGCCAGCTCACCCGACAGGGTTAAAAACACCATATATTTT. Its protein is CASSPDRVKNTIYF.

The chain couples TRBV18 to TRBJ2-7; D is possibly TRBD2 (6 bases). The germline gives CDR1 KGHSH, CDR2 LQKENI. Trimming removed 3 bases from V and 0 bases from J, with 15 bases in between. This CDR3 comprises 16 residues. For the CDR3, the DNA is TGTGCCAGCTCACCGGGGGGTGGACAAGACTCCTACGAGCAGTACTTC. This sequence encodes CASSPGGGQDSYEQYF. Drawing the rest from reference TRBV18 and TRBJ2-7, the complete variable domain is NAGVMQNPRHLVRRRGQEARLRCSPMKGHSHVYWYRQLPEEGLKFMVYLQKENIIDESGMPKERFSAEFPKEGPSILRIQQVVRGDSAAYFCASSPGGGQDSYEQYFGPGTRLTVT.

The table lists this clone with a count of one. The chain uses TRBV7-9 and TRBJ2-1; 9 positions agree with TRBD2. This CDR3 contains 18 residues. Germline V gives CDR1 SEHNR, CDR2 FQNEAQ (reference sequence). The V gene end was trimmed by 5 bases and the J gene end by 2 bases; junction bases not matched to a gene: 13. The CDR3 reads CASSAHSGRMITYNEQFF. The DNA for the CDR3 is TGTGCCAGCAGCGCGCATAGCGGGAGAATGATTACCTACAATGAGCAGTTCTTC.

V usage is TRBV30 and J usage is TRBJ2-7, with D possibly being TRBD2 (5 bases). Germline V gene sequence: CDR1 GTSNPN, CDR2 SVGIG (reference sequence). V gave up 2 bases and J gave up 7 bases, with 18 bases separating them. This CDR3 region has 14 residues. The CDR3 spells CAWSRRRVTGEQYF. The CDR3 coding sequence is TGTGCCTGGAGTCGACGAAGAGTTACGGGGGAGCAGTACTTC.

By share, this clone counts as large (0.1 to 1%). The chain has TRBV5-6 and TRBJ1-1; unclear D gene. This CDR3 spans 12 amino acids. The germline V gene encodes CDR1 SGHDT and CDR2 YYEEEE. V lost 2 bases, J lost 3 bases, and 5 bases lay in between. The CDR3 DNA is TGTGCCAGCAGCTTTTACTACACTGAAGCTTTCTTT. This sequence encodes CASSFYYTEAFF.

This rearrangement joins TRBV5-4 to TRBJ2-7; TRBD1 matches 9 bases. Per germline, CDR1 SGHNT and CDR2 YYREEE (reference sequence). V lost 2 bases, J lost 3 bases, and 6 bases stayed unmatched. CDR3 size: 15 residues. The CDR3 protein is CASSFNPGQGYEQYF. CDR3 nucleotides: TGTGCCAGCAGCTTCAACCCGGGACAGGGCTACGAGCAGTACTTC.

The chain recombines TRBV28 with TRBJ1-1, with a tentative D call TRBD1 (6 bases). From germline, CDR1 is MDHEN and CDR2 SYDVKM. The CDR3 has 19 residues. Trimming stripped 3 bases from V and 4 bases from J, with 27 bases between. The CDR3 spells CASSFGFDRRQAFVTEAFF. CDR3 bases: TGTGCCAGCAGTTTTGGTTTCGATCGCAGACAGGCTTTCGTCACTGAAGCTTTCTTT.

The chain joins TRBV2 to TRBJ1-5, with TRBD1 as a possible D gene (6 bases). The CDR3 sequence is 15 residues long. The V gene lost 6 bases and the J gene lost 5 bases, with 17 bases spanning the gap. From germline, CDR1 is SNHLY and CDR2 FYNNEI. CDR3 sequence: CASSQAPAGDQPQHF. The DNA for the CDR3 is TGTGCCAGCAGCCAAGCCCCCGCAGGGGATCAGCCCCAGCATTTT.

The V call is TRBV5-8, the J call TRBJ2-7; 10 bases align to TRBD2. Trimming cost V 4 bases and J 10 bases; bases outside gene matches: 17. The CDR3 length is 16 residues. Germline-derived CDR1 and CDR2 are SGHTS and YDEGEE. The CDR3 coding sequence is TGTGCCAGCAGCATATCTAGCGGGAGCCTCCCTACGAGACAGTACTTC. Translated, it gives CASSISSGSLPTRQYF.